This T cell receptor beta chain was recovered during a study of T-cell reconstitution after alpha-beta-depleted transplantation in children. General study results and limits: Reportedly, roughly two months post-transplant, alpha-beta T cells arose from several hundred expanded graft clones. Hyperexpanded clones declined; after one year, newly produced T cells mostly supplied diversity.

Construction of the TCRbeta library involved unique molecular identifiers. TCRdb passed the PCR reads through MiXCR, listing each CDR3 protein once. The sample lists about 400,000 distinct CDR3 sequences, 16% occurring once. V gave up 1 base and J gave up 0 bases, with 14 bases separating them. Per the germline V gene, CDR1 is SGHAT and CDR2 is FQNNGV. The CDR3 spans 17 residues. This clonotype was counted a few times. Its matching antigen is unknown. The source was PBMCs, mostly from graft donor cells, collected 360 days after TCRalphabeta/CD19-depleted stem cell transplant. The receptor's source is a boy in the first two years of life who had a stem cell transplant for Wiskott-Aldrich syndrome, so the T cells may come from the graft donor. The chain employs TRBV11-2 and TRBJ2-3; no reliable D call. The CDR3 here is CASSLVFLLGSTDTQYF. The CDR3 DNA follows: TGTGCCAGCAGCTTAGTATTTCTTCTGGGGAGCACAGATACGCAGTATTTT.